The next 29 T cell receptor beta chains were all read from a single sample in a study of human T cells and chemical hapten exposure. In TCRdb, the RACE reads were re-called with MiXCR into one record per CDR3 protein. The profile shows approximately 340,000 distinct CDR3 sequences, 5.5% to 8% of them singletons. As to time point: patch test 1, 2 weeks after DPC sensitization. Treatment in this sample: therapeutic diphenylcyclopropenone sensitization with weekly scalp DPC. The source was whole blood, collected in connection with sensitization to the hapten diphenylcyclopropenone (DPC). All receptors derive from a woman aged 18 to 35 with alopecia areata. Some clones in this sample may be carry-over from other donors' samples.

The chain is built from TRBV6-6 and TRBJ1-1; D unresolved. Trimming took off 7 bases at V and 3 bases at J, with 6 bases between the two ends. Germline CDR1 and CDR2: MNHNY and SVGAGI (reference sequence). CDR3 size: 11 residues. CDR3 sequence (DNA): TGTGCCAGCAAAGGTGACACTGAAGCTTTCTTT. Translation gives CASKGDTEAFF.

A remark on this clonotype: This may be a read error, as it is one base from a much larger clone. This chain uses TRBV6-2 or TRBV6-3 with TRBJ2-3; the D gene could be TRBD1 or TRBD2 (5 bases each). Looked up from germline, CDR1 is MNHEY and CDR2 is SVGEGT. The CDR3 covers 16 residues. In nucleotides, the CDR3 is TGTGCCAGCAGTTATGGGACGGACGATTACACAGATATGCAGTATTTT. As protein: CASSYGTDDYTDMQYF.

The gene calls are TRBV3-1 and TRBJ1-6, with D unclear. This CDR3 is built from 12 residues. In germline, CDR1 is LGHDT, CDR2 YNNKEL (reference sequence). V lost 1 base and J lost 11, with 6 bases in between. CDR3 in amino acids: CASSQGVTPLHF. In DNA, the CDR3 is TGTGCCAGCAGCCAAGGGGTGACACCCCTCCACTTT.

This clonotype appeared a few times. The chain couples TRBV3-1 to TRBJ1-4; D is uncertain. The V and J ends lost 0 bases and 3 bases respectively, with 8 bases between them. Germline-derived CDR1 and CDR2 are LGHDT and YNNKEL (reference sequence). This CDR3 has 15 residues. The CDR3 loop is CASSQDSRANEKLFF. CDR3 nucleotide sequence: TGTGCCAGCAGCCAAGATTCCAGAGCTAATGAAAAACTGTTTTTT.

The rearrangement links TRBV13 to TRBJ2-5; D is perhaps TRBD1 or TRBD2 (5 bases each). Germline loops: CDR1 PRHDT, CDR2 FYEKMQ (reference sequence). CDR3 size: 15 residues. The germline V and J ends were trimmed by 2 bases and 3 bases, with 13 bases remaining between them. The chain's CDR3 is CASSLRSGAKETQYF. In DNA form, the CDR3 reads TGTGCCAGCAGCTTAAGGTCCGGGGCCAAAGAGACCCAGTACTTC.

This clonotype was detected a few times. The chain combines TRBV6-1 with TRBJ2-3, with 10 bases fitting TRBD2. V lost 2 bases and J lost 2; bases outside the gene matches: 4. The CDR3 consists of 16 residues. Germline V gene sequence: CDR1 MNHNS, CDR2 SASEGT. CDR3 region: CASSELLAGSTDTQYF. CDR3 nucleotides: TGTGCCAGCAGTGAATTACTAGCGGGATCCACAGATACGCAGTATTTT.

This clonotype was counted between two and nine times. The rearrangement links TRBV12-5 to TRBJ2-7, with TRBD1 as a possible D gene (6 bases). CDR3 length equals 17 residues. Germline-derived CDR1 and CDR2 are LGHNT and FRNRAP. The ends were cut back, 0 bases at V and 2 bases at J, with 17 bases in the middle. CDR3 coding DNA: TGTGCTAGTGGTTTGGTACTAGGCAGGCAGGGGACCTACGAGCAGTACTTC. Protein product: CASGLVLGRQGTYEQYF. Combining the CDR3 with reference TRBV12-5 and TRBJ2-7 gives the whole variable domain DARVTQTPRHKVTEMGQEVTMRCQPILGHNTVFWYRQTMMQGLELLAYFRNRAPLDDSGMPKDRFSAEMPDATLATLKIQPSEPRDSAVYFCASGLVLGRQGTYEQYFGPGTRLTVT.

This clonotype showed up just a few times. The V gene is TRBV6-6, the J gene TRBJ1-5; a possible D gene is TRBD1 (5 bases). CDR1 MNHNY and CDR2 SVGAGI come from the germline V gene (reference sequence). Trimming took off 8 bases at V and 6 bases at J, with 17 bases between the two ends. This CDR3 spans 14 amino acids. CDR3 region: CASEMGELGQPQHF. In DNA, the CDR3 is TGTGCCAGCGAAATGGGGGAATTGGGTCAGCCCCAGCATTTT.

This chain joins TRBV7-9 and TRBJ1-1; D call uncertain. Germline V gene sequence: CDR1 SEHNR, CDR2 FQNEAQ (reference sequence). CDR3 length: 14 amino acids. The ends were cut back, 5 bases at V and 9 bases at J, with 19 bases in the middle. The CDR3 spells CASSRSITIGQAFF. The CDR3 nucleotides read TGTGCCAGCAGCCGATCGATAACAATAGGACAAGCTTTCTTT. Looking up the rest from reference TRBV7-9 and TRBJ1-1 gives the full variable domain: DTGVSQNPRHKITKRGQNVTFRCDPISEHNRLYWYRQTLGQGPEFLTYFQNEAQLEKSRLLSDRFSAERPKGSFSTLEIQRTEQGDSAMYLCASSRSITIGQAFFGQGTRLTVV.

The chain couples TRBV11-2 to TRBJ2-7, with D unclear. Trimming took 3 bases from V and 2 from J, leaving 11 bases between them. Germline assignment: CDR1 SGHAT and CDR2 FQNNGV. The CDR3 is made up of 14 amino acids. CDR3 coding DNA: TGTGCCAGCAGCTTCGAGAACGGAGCCTACGAGCAGTACTTC. Translated: CASSFENGAYEQYF.

This clonotype was recorded at least ten times. The chain is built from TRBV4-1 and TRBJ2-2, with D possibly TRBD1 on 6 matching bases. This CDR3 comprises 15 residues. Germline loops: CDR1 MGHRA, CDR2 YSYEKL. V gave up 3 bases and J gave up 4 bases, with 12 bases separating them. The CDR3 DNA sequence: TGCGCCAGCAGCCAGCCAGGGGATGTCACCGGGGAGCTGTTTTTT. Protein: CASSQPGDVTGELFF.

The CDR3 loop reads CASSQFTGMNTEAFF. The DNA for the CDR3 is TGTGCCAGCAGCCAGTTTACAGGTATGAACACTGAAGCTTTCTTT. This chain links TRBV6-1 with TRBJ1-1, with D tentatively TRBD1 (5 bases). Germline CDR1 reads MNHNS; CDR2 reads SASEGT. The CDR3 covers 15 residues. Trimming pared 6 bases from V and 0 bases from J, leaving 14 bases between.

This clonotype was seen repeatedly, ten times or more. The chain couples TRBV5-1 to TRBJ2-3; TRBD1 matches at 8 bases. CDR3 length equals 12 residues. The V gene's germline CDR1 is SGHRS and CDR2 YFSETQ. V lost 0 bases, J lost 11 bases, and 2 bases stayed unmatched. CDR3 DNA sequence: TGCGCCAGCAGCTTGGGACAGGGGAAGCAGTATTTT. It translates to CASSLGQGKQYF.

The CDR3 sequence: CASSRGPNEQFF. The CDR3 DNA reads as TGTGCCAGCAGTCGGGGGCCCAATGAGCAGTTCTTC. V is TRBV6-5 and J is TRBJ2-1, with D possibly called TRBD1 or TRBD2 (6 bases each). V gave up 5 bases and J gave up 6 bases, with 8 bases separating them. CDR3 size: 12 residues. Per the germline V gene, CDR1 is MNHEY and CDR2 is SVGAGI.

The chain employs TRBV5-1 and TRBJ1-1, with D possibly being TRBD1 (6 bases). Per germline, CDR1 SGHRS and CDR2 YFSETQ. The V end was cut by 6 bases, the J end by 6 bases, with 15 bases between. The CDR3 runs to 13 residues. CDR3 coding DNA: TGCGCCAGCACCCCAACGGGGGCGGCTGAAGCTTTCTTT. Amino acid sequence: CASTPTGAAEAFF.

This clonotype showed up just a few times. The chain couples TRBV7-9 to TRBJ1-1; a weak D match, TRBD1 (6 bases). CDR3 length: 15 residues. Trimming pared 4 bases from V and 0 bases from J, leaving 12 bases between. CDR1 SEHNR and CDR2 FQNEAQ come from the germline V gene (reference sequence). The CDR3 nucleotides are TGTGCCAGCAGCTCAGGGGAGAGGGTGAACACTGAAGCTTTCTTT. Translating it yields CASSSGERVNTEAFF.

This clonotype appeared a single time. The chain combines TRBV3-1 with TRBJ2-5, with 7 positions matching TRBD1. The CDR3 covers 13 residues. Germline CDR1 reads LGHDT; CDR2 reads YNNKEL (reference sequence). V gave up 4 bases and J gave up 4 bases; unmatched junction bases: 3. CDR3 sequence (DNA): TGTGCCAGCAGCCCGGACAGGTTAGAGACCCAGTACTTC. Translating it yields CASSPDRLETQYF.

This clonotype was recorded a few times. The chain is built from TRBV20-1 and TRBJ2-1; unclear D gene. The CDR3 covers 13 residues. Trimming took off 6 bases at V and 0 bases at J, with 9 bases between the two ends. Looked up from germline, CDR1 is DFQATT and CDR2 is SNEGSKA (reference sequence). The CDR3: CSADTYSYNEQFF. DNA of the CDR3: TGCAGTGCCGACACTTACTCCTACAATGAGCAGTTCTTC.

This clonotype was seen repeatedly, ten times or more. V is TRBV20-1 and J is TRBJ2-3, with 8 nucleotides matching TRBD2. Germline values: CDR1 DFQATT, CDR2 SNEGSKA (reference sequence). V lost 4 bases and J lost 9; bases outside the gene matches: 9. The CDR3 is 13 residues long. The CDR3 DNA is TGCAGTGCTATTACGGGGGGGACGGGGACGCAGTATTTT. Encoded protein: CSAITGGTGTQYF.

This clonotype was observed a few times. The chain carries TRBV25-1 and TRBJ2-5; D unclear. Per the germline V gene, CDR1 is MGHDK and CDR2 is SYGVNS. The germline V and J ends were trimmed by 11 bases and 0 bases, with 13 bases remaining between them. The CDR3 runs 13 residues. CDR3 bases: TGTGCCTCTTCCACCCGGTACCAAGAGACCCAGTACTTC. Residues: CASSTRYQETQYF. The whole variable domain, remainder taken from reference TRBV25-1 and TRBJ2-5, is EADIYQTPRYLVIGTGKKITLECSQTMGHDKMYWYQQDPGMELHLIHYSYGVNSTEKGDLSSESTVSRIRTEHFPLTLESARPSHTSQYLCASSTRYQETQYFGPGTRLLVL.

This clonotype was counted ten times or more. The J gene is TRBJ1-4, the V gene TRBV5-1; D call uncertain. The V gene lost 6 bases and the J gene lost 7 bases, with 19 bases spanning the gap. This CDR3 has 15 amino acids. The germline V gene has CDR1 SGHRS and CDR2 YFSETQ. The CDR3 reads CASTEGLGSREKLFF. In DNA form, the CDR3 reads TGCGCCAGCACTGAGGGATTAGGCTCGCGTGAAAAACTGTTTTTT.

This clonotype was counted at least ten times. The rearrangement uses TRBV29-1 and TRBJ1-2; 10 bases line up with TRBD1. The germline V gene has CDR1 SQVTM and CDR2 ANQGSEA. Unmatched junction bases numbered 17, after V lost 6 bases and J lost 1 base. The CDR3 spans 18 residues. The CDR3 DNA reads TGCAGCGTGATGGGGGGACAGGGGCCGTTGGTCGGTAACTATGGCTACACCTTC. Residues: CSVMGGQGPLVGNYGYTF. The variable domain in full, with the rest retrieved from reference TRBV29-1 and TRBJ1-2, is SAVISQKPSRDICQRGTSLTIQCQVDSQVTMMFWYRQQPGQSLTLIATANQGSEATYESGFVIDKFPISRPNLTFSTLTVSNMSPEDSSIYLCSVMGGQGPLVGNYGYTFGSGTRLTVV.

V is TRBV20-1 and J is TRBJ2-3; the D gene is possibly TRBD2 (6 bases). Germline CDR1 reads DFQATT; CDR2 reads SNEGSKA (reference sequence). The CDR3 extends over 16 amino acids. V was cut by 2 bases and J by 2 bases, with 17 bases left in between. The CDR3, as DNA: TGCAGTGCTAGACGGTACGAGCGGGCCTACACAGATACGCAGTATTTT. It yields the protein CSARRYERAYTDTQYF.

This clonotype was picked up many times. The chain is built from TRBV7-9 and TRBJ1-5; D is unclear. Trimming cost V 6 bases and J 4 bases, with 7 bases left between them. Germline lookup yields CDR1 SEHNR and CDR2 FQNEAQ (reference sequence). This CDR3 spans 12 amino acids. The chain's CDR3 is CASSSTNQPQHF. The CDR3 nucleotides are TGTGCCAGCAGTAGTACGAATCAGCCCCAGCATTTT. The full variable domain, its missing parts supplied by reference TRBV7-9 and TRBJ1-5, is DTGVSQNPRHKITKRGQNVTFRCDPISEHNRLYWYRQTLGQGPEFLTYFQNEAQLEKSRLLSDRFSAERPKGSFSTLEIQRTEQGDSAMYLCASSSTNQPQHFGDGTRLSIL.

The rearrangement links TRBV6-2 or TRBV6-3 to TRBJ1-1, with D perhaps matching TRBD1 (6 bases). This CDR3 region has 17 residues. V dropped 0 bases and J dropped 4 bases, with 18 bases sitting between them. Germline CDR1 and CDR2: MNHEY and SVGEGT. CDR3 nucleotide sequence: TGTGCCAGCAGTTACTCCGCAGGGGAGGTTTCTGGCACTGAAGCTTTCTTT. This translates into CASSYSAGEVSGTEAFF.

This clonotype was seen many times. The V gene is TRBV6-5, the J gene TRBJ2-7; D unclear. Looked up from germline, CDR1 is MNHEY and CDR2 is SVGAGI. Trimming stripped 0 bases from V and 2 bases from J, with 8 bases between. This CDR3 has 14 amino acids. The CDR3 DNA sequence: TGTGCCAGCAGTTACTCGTACGGTGCCTACGAGCAGTACTTC. Protein sequence: CASSYSYGAYEQYF.

The gene calls are TRBV9 and TRBJ2-4, with a weak D call TRBD1 (7 bases). Trimming shortened V by 4 bases and J by 6 bases, and 14 bases separated the two germline ends. The CDR3 contains 14 residues. Per germline, CDR1 SGDLS and CDR2 YYNGEE. The CDR3, as DNA: TGTGCCAGCAGCCCCCGACAGGGAGGAAACATTCAGTACTTC. Translated, it gives CASSPRQGGNIQYF.

In regard to this clonotype: Relative to the germline gene, one junction end is altered; a read error may explain this. The chain recombines TRBV7-7 with TRBJ1-1; no reliable D call. From germline, CDR1 is SSHAT and CDR2 FNYEAQ (reference sequence). The CDR3 extends over 13 amino acids. The CDR3 sequence: CASSLAKGTEAFF. In nucleotides, the CDR3 is TGTGCTAGCAGCTTAGCTAAGGGCACTGAAGCTTTCTTT.

This clonotype was observed a handful of times. This chain connects TRBV5-1 to TRBJ1-2; D is possibly TRBD1 (6 bases). Germline V gene data show CDR1 as SGHRS and CDR2 as YFSETQ. The CDR3 loop spans 17 amino acids. Trimming took off 0 bases at V and 0 bases at J, with 15 bases between the two ends. This chain's CDR3 is CASSLVGRGSPNYGYTF. CDR3 in DNA: TGCGCCAGCAGCTTGGTTGGCAGGGGAAGCCCTAACTATGGCTACACCTTC.